These 24 T cell receptor beta chains were all obtained from the same sample, sequenced in a study of blood T cell repertoires in COVID-19. The protocol was immunoSEQ multiplex PCR, while the TCRdb copy is restricted to in-frame clones and leaves out a portion. The sample records around 170,000 clones, roughly four fifths being singletons. Sequenced input: peripheral blood. Every receptor here comes from a woman between 65 and 79 years old with COVID-19, enrolled during active disease.

This chain uses TRBV11-3 with TRBJ2-1; D unclear. The CDR3 has 12 residues. The V gene's germline CDR1 is SGHNT and CDR2 YENEEA. The ends were cut back, 3 bases at V and 12 bases at J, with 12 bases in the middle. In DNA form, the CDR3 reads TGTGCCAGCAGCTTTGGGCCTTCGACGCAGTTCTTC. It codes for CASSFGPSTQFF.

V and J are TRBV30 and TRBJ2-5; 9 nucleotides line up with TRBD2. Looked up from germline, CDR1 is GTSNPN and CDR2 is SVGIG (reference sequence). Germline trimming cut 5 bases from V and 5 bases from J; bases unmatched to any gene: 9. The CDR3 runs to 14 residues. The CDR3 loop is CAWDRLAGTETQYF. In nucleotides, the CDR3 is TGTGCCTGGGATCGGCTAGCGGGAACGGAGACCCAGTACTTC.

CDR3 bases: TGTGCCAGCAGTTTACTGGCGGGAGGACCCTTTTACGAGCAGTACTTC. This sequence encodes CASSLLAGGPFYEQYF. The chain carries TRBV28 and TRBJ2-7, with 8 positions matching TRBD2. V was pared by 2 bases and J by 4 bases, with 10 bases of the junction left unmatched. The CDR3 is 16 amino acids. CDR1 is MDHEN, CDR2 SYDVKM, per germline.

The chain employs TRBV10-2 and TRBJ2-7; TRBD1 might be the D (5 bases). Trimming removed 3 bases from V and 2 bases from J, with 11 bases in between. Looked up from germline, CDR1 is WSHSY and CDR2 is SAAADI. The CDR3 extends over 14 amino acids. The DNA of the CDR3 is TGCGCCAGCAGTGATGGCGTGGGGCCCTACGAGCAGTACTTC. It yields the protein CASSDGVGPYEQYF.

CDR3: CASSLVGTTYNYGYTF. CDR3 nucleotides: TGCGCCAGCAGCTTGGTAGGGACAACCTATAACTATGGCTACACCTTC. V and J are TRBV5-1 and TRBJ1-2, with D possibly being TRBD1 (6 bases). The CDR3 sequence is 16 residues long. Germline V gene sequence: CDR1 SGHRS, CDR2 YFSETQ. Trimming removed 0 bases at V and 1 base at J, with 13 bases between.

The chain couples TRBV29-1 to TRBJ2-5; D possibly corresponds to TRBD2 (6 bases). CDR3 length equals 11 residues. Trimming removed 7 bases at V and 7 bases at J, with 13 bases between. From germline, CDR1 is SQVTM and CDR2 ANQGSEA. The CDR3 loop is CSETRDGTQYF. CDR3 nucleotides: TGCAGCGAGACGCGGGATGGGACCCAGTACTTC. The entire variable domain, with the rest obtained from reference TRBV29-1 and TRBJ2-5, is as follows: SAVISQKPSRDICQRGTSLTIQCQVDSQVTMMFWYRQQPGQSLTLIATANQGSEATYESGFVIDKFPISRPNLTFSTLTVSNMSPEDSSIYLCSETRDGTQYFGPGTRLLVL.

This chain links TRBV19 with TRBJ2-5; D is ambiguous. Germline CDR1 LNHDA, CDR2 SQIVND (reference sequence). The V gene lost 6 bases and the J gene lost 1 base, with 9 bases spanning the gap. The CDR3 runs to 13 residues. The DNA for the CDR3 is TGTGCCAGTAGAGCAGCGATCCAAGAGACCCAGTACTTC. It is translated as CASRAAIQETQYF.

The CDR3 DNA reads TGTGCGATCGCATCGGCTGGGGGCGAAAATCAGCCCCAGCATTTT. This codes for CAIASAGGENQPQHF. The V and J genes are TRBV10-3 and TRBJ1-5; D may be TRBD1 (6 bases). Germline V gene sequence: CDR1 ENHRY, CDR2 SYGVKD. This CDR3 spans 15 amino acids.

The V call is TRBV27, the J call TRBJ2-7; perhaps TRBD1 as D (7 bases). The CDR3 consists of 16 residues. The germline CDR1 and CDR2 sequences are MNHEY and SMNVEV (reference sequence). Trimming took off 4 bases at V and 4 bases at J, with 20 bases between the two ends. CDR3 in amino acids: CASSWGAVGTEYEQYF. Here the CDR3 DNA reads TGTGCCAGCAGTTGGGGGGCTGTGGGGACAGAGTACGAGCAGTACTTC.

CDR3 sequence reads: CASSGRWRRGETQYF. The CDR3 DNA reads as TGTGCCAGCAGCGGTAGATGGAGGAGGGGTGAGACCCAGTACTTC. The chain uses TRBV7-2 and TRBJ2-5, with D possibly TRBD2 on 6 matching bases. CDR3 length equals 15 residues. Trimming took 5 bases from V and 5 from J, leaving 18 bases between them. The germline V gene has CDR1 SGHTA and CDR2 FQGNSA.

The chain combines TRBV10-1 with TRBJ2-3; TRBD2 matches 10 bases. V dropped 0 bases and J dropped 4; count of bases not matched to a gene: 7. This CDR3 contains 17 residues. Germline values: CDR1 WNHNN, CDR2 SYGVQD (reference sequence). The CDR3 DNA sequence: TGCGCCAGCAGTGAGTCTAAACCTAGCGGGAGCGCAGATACGCAGTATTTT. This encodes CASSESKPSGSADTQYF.

The chain uses TRBV7-3 and TRBJ2-7; 7 positions match TRBD2. The V gene's germline CDR1 is SGHTA and CDR2 FQGTGA. The CDR3 sequence is 15 residues long. Trimming took 5 bases from V and 2 from J; bases not matched to a gene: 9. This CDR3 reads CASSRTGTNPYEQYF. CDR3 nucleotides: TGTGCCAGCAGCCGCACGGGGACTAATCCCTACGAGCAGTACTTC.

J is TRBJ1-4 and V is TRBV28; D possibly corresponds to TRBD1 (5 bases). V lost 7 bases and J 8 bases, leaving 23 bases between the germline ends. CDR3 size: 16 residues. CDR1 is MDHEN and CDR2 is SYDVKM in the germline V gene. The CDR3 DNA reads TGTGCCAGCACTGATCAGGGAGGCCGCAAAGGGGAAAAACTGTTTTTT. Translated: CASTDQGGRKGEKLFF.

V is TRBV11-2 and J is TRBJ2-3; D may be TRBD2 (6 bases). The CDR3 totals 18 residues. Germline CDR1 SGHAT, CDR2 FQNNGV. Trimming took off 7 bases at V and 2 bases at J, with 25 bases between the two ends. The CDR3 reads CASNSPGRDSFITDTQYF. CDR3 nucleotides: TGTGCCAGCAACTCTCCAGGCCGGGACTCCTTCATCACAGATACGCAGTATTTT.

This clone was detected only once. V is TRBV3-1 (or the pseudogene TRBV3-2) and J is TRBJ1-1; 8 nucleotides match TRBD1. The CDR3 has 14 residues. Germline lookup yields CDR1 LGHDT and CDR2 YNNKEL (reference sequence). With 8 bases clipped from V and 5 bases from J, the junction kept 10 bases outside the gene matches. The chain's CDR3 is CASRSQGAVTEAFF. DNA for the CDR3: TGTGCCAGCCGATCCCAGGGGGCGGTGACTGAAGCTTTCTTT.

The chain combines TRBV11-3 with TRBJ2-3; perhaps TRBD2 as D (5 bases). CDR3 size: 15 residues. Germline loops: CDR1 SGHNT, CDR2 YENEEA. The V end lost 5 bases, the J end lost 0 bases, and 12 bases lay between the germline ends. The CDR3 DNA reads TGTGCCAGCAGCCTCCGGGAATCTAGCACAGATACGCAGTATTTT. It codes for CASSLRESSTDTQYF.

V and J are TRBV5-4 and TRBJ2-1; 10 nucleotides match TRBD2. Germline loops: CDR1 SGHNT, CDR2 YYREEE (reference sequence). V was clipped by 3 bases and J by 2 bases; unmatched bases: 8. The length of the CDR3 is 17 residues. The CDR3 protein is CASSSFRGLAAYNEQFF. The CDR3 DNA reads as TGTGCCAGCAGCTCATTTCGTGGACTAGCGGCCTACAATGAGCAGTTCTTC.

Remarks on this clone: At one of its ends the junction is not consistent with the germline gene, which may arise from a read error. V gene TRBV27 combines with J gene TRBJ2-3; D may be TRBD1 (5 bases). Germline lookup yields CDR1 MNHEY and CDR2 SMNVEV (reference sequence). CDR3 length: 14 amino acids. This chain's CDR3 is CATSRWGNTDTQYF. The CDR3 DNA follows: TGTGCCACCAGTAGGTGGGGCAACACAGATACGCAGTATTTT.

The chain uses TRBV10-3 and TRBJ1-5; 9 bases fit TRBD1. CDR3 length: 15 residues. V dropped 4 bases and J dropped 1; count of bases not matched to a gene: 2. Germline assignment: CDR1 ENHRY and CDR2 SYGVKD. CDR3 sequence: CAISAGTGSNQPQHF. For the CDR3, the DNA is TGTGCCATCAGTGCCGGGACAGGGAGCAATCAGCCCCAGCATTTT.

The CDR3 loop is CASSLGQVYEQYF. CDR3 DNA: TGTGCCAGCAGTTTAGGACAGGTCTACGAGCAGTACTTC. The chain employs TRBV12-3 or TRBV12-4 and TRBJ2-7, with TRBD1 as a possible D gene (6 bases). Between the trimmed V and J ends, which lost 1 base and 3 bases, there was a span of 7 bases. This CDR3 contains 13 residues.

The rearrangement joins TRBV5-5 to TRBJ1-2; the D is unclear. This CDR3 is 13 amino acids long. Trimming stripped 0 bases from V and 5 bases from J, with 8 bases between. The germline gives CDR1 SGHKS, CDR2 YYEKEE (reference sequence). The CDR3 here is CASSLDPSYGYTF. CDR3 DNA: TGTGCCAGCAGCTTGGATCCGTCGTATGGCTACACCTTC.

The chain links TRBV6-5 to TRBJ1-5; perhaps TRBD1 as D (5 bases). Germline V CDR1 and CDR2: MNHEY, SVGAGI. The CDR3 contains 14 residues. V lost 2 bases and J lost 4, with 9 bases in between. The CDR3 spells CASSYGRANQPQHF. The CDR3 DNA reads TGTGCCAGCAGTTACGGCAGGGCTAATCAGCCCCAGCATTTT.

The chain combines TRBV10-2 with TRBJ1-1; 9 bases agree with TRBD1. Per the germline V gene, CDR1 is WSHSY and CDR2 is SAAADI. This CDR3 spans 15 amino acids. After removal of 5 bases from V and 5 bases from J, the junction contained 9 bases not matched to a gene. CDR3 coding DNA: TGCGCCAGCAGTAGCGTGGGACAGGGAAGAACTGAAGCTTTCTTT. The encoded protein is CASSSVGQGRTEAFF.

This clone appeared a few times. The V and J genes are TRBV19 and TRBJ1-2, with TRBD1 identical over 8 bases. The CDR3 totals 15 residues. The V gene end was trimmed by 9 bases and the J gene end by 7 bases; junction bases not matched to a gene: 16. The germline CDR1 and CDR2 sequences are LNHDA and SQIVND (reference sequence). The CDR3 nucleotides read TGTGCCAGCCGGGATACGGACAGGGTTTTTGCTGGCTACACCTTC. Translating it yields CASRDTDRVFAGYTF.